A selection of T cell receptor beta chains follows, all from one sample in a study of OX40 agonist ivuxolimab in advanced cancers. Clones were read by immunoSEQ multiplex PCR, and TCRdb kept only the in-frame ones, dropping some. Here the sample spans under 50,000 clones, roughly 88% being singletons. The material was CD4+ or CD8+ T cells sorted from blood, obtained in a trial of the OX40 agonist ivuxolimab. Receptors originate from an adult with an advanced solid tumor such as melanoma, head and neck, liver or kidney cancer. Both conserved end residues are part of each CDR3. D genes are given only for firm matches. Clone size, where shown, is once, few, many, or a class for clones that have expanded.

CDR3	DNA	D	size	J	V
CASSPPGGLMNTEAFF	TGTGCCAGCTCCCCCCCGGGAGGGCTCATGAACACTGAAGCTTTCTTT	NA	once	TRBJ1-1	TRBV18
CASSQETSALGTDTQYF	TGTGCCAGCAGCCAAGAAACCTCCGCCCTGGGAACAGATACGCAGTATTTT	NA	NA	TRBJ2-3	TRBV4-2
CASSLTSGGTQYF	TGTGCCAGCAGCCTTACTAGCGGGGGTACGCAGTATTTT	TRBD2	NA	TRBJ2-3	TRBV14
CASGPLEAGANVLTF	TGCGCCAGCGGACCTCTGGAGGCTGGGGCCAACGTCCTGACTTTC	NA	NA	TRBJ2-6	TRBV5-1
CASSLAAGLAYEQYF	TGCGCCAGCAGCTTAGCAGCGGGGTTGGCCTACGAGCAGTACTTC	TRBD2	NA	TRBJ2-7	TRBV5-1
CASSPTPGTNNAYEQYF	TGTGCCAGCTCACCAACCCCCGGGACAAATAACGCCTACGAGCAGTACTTC	NA	NA	TRBJ2-7	TRBV18
CASSLASGTGAQNTEAFF	TGTGCCAGCAGCTTAGCTTCCGGGACAGGGGCCCAGAACACTGAAGCTTTCTTT	TRBD1	NA	TRBJ1-1	TRBV7-2
CASSDQGSYNEQFF	TGTGCCAGCAGTGATCAGGGTTCCTACAATGAGCAGTTCTTC	NA	NA	TRBJ2-1	TRBV6-4
CASSQVSSYGYTF	TGCGCCAGCAGCCAAGTATCCAGCTATGGCTACACCTTC	NA	NA	TRBJ1-2	TRBV4-3
CASSQVGGNYGYTF	TGCGCCAGCAGCCAAGTGGGGGGGAACTATGGCTACACCTTC	NA	NA	TRBJ1-2	TRBV4-1
CASTQQGWGNQPQHF	TGTGCCAGCACTCAACAGGGTTGGGGCAATCAGCCCCAGCATTTT	NA	few	TRBJ1-5	TRBV6-5
CASSRNQGNGNQPQHF	TGCGCCAGCAGCCGCAACCAGGGCAACGGCAATCAGCCCCAGCATTTT	NA	NA	TRBJ1-5	TRBV4-1
CASSVGQGPSEKLFF	TGTGCCAGCAGCGTGGGACAGGGTCCTAGTGAAAAACTGTTTTTT	TRBD1	NA	TRBJ1-4	TRBV9
CASSFSSGHQNGGYTF	TGTGCCAGCAGCTTTAGCTCCGGACACCAAAACGGGGGCTACACCTTC	NA	NA	TRBJ1-2	TRBV7-9
CASSSTGPTEAFF	TGTGCCAGCAGCTCGACAGGGCCCACTGAAGCTTTCTTT	TRBD1	NA	TRBJ1-1	TRBV7-2
CASSHSGAGTEAFF	TGTGCCAGCAGCCACTCTGGGGCAGGGACTGAAGCTTTCTTT	NA	few	TRBJ1-1	TRBV14
CASSRAGGPNTGELFF	TGTGCCAGCTCACGAGCGGGGGGGCCGAACACCGGGGAGCTGTTTTTT	TRBD2	NA	TRBJ2-2	TRBV18
CASSLTEMNTEAFF	TGTGCCAGCAGCTTAACGGAGATGAACACTGAAGCTTTCTTT	NA	NA	TRBJ1-1	TRBV7-8
CASSTRQGSDTQYF	TGTGCCAGCAGCACTAGACAGGGGTCAGATACGCAGTATTTT	NA	NA	TRBJ2-3	TRBV21-1
CASDDRVRTPEHPAYNEQFF	TGTGCTAGTGACGACAGGGTGCGGACCCCGGAGCACCCCGCATACAATGAGCAGTTCTTC	TRBD1	NA	TRBJ2-1	TRBV12-5
CASSPDRRAVEKLFF	TGTGCCAGCAGCCCCGACAGGAGGGCGGTGGAAAAACTGTTTTTT	NA	NA	TRBJ1-4	TRBV7-9
CASSLAVWDTQYF	TGTGCCAGCAGCTTAGCGGTTTGGGATACGCAGTATTTT	NA	once	TRBJ2-3	TRBV7-6
CASTSQGLYSNQPQHF	TGTGCCAGTACCTCACAGGGGCTGTATAGCAATCAGCCCCAGCATTTT	TRBD1	NA	TRBJ1-5	TRBV19
CSVFDQGQGYTF	TGCAGCGTTTTTGATCAGGGCCAGGGCTACACCTTC	NA	NA	TRBJ1-2	TRBV29-1
CASLPGQNSPLHF	TGTGCCAGCCTCCCGGGACAAAATTCACCCCTCCACTTT	NA	NA	TRBJ1-6	TRBV6-1
CASSLFLGTSGNNNEQFF	TGTGCCAGCAGCTTGTTTCTGGGGACTAGCGGGAATAACAATGAGCAGTTCTTC	TRBD2	NA	TRBJ2-1	TRBV5-8
CASSLAPEAFF	TGTGCCAGCAGCTTAGCCCCTGAAGCTTTCTTT	NA	NA	TRBJ1-1	TRBV11-2
CASSKGRESADTQYF	TGTGCCAGCAGCAAGGGGCGGGAGAGCGCAGATACGCAGTATTTT	NA	NA	TRBJ2-3	TRBV21-1
CAWIRGRYEQFF	TGTGCCTGGATACGGGGGAGGTATGAGCAGTTCTTC	NA	NA	TRBJ2-1	TRBV30
CASSLLGAVAYNEQFF	TGTGCCAGCAGTTTATTGGGGGCAGTAGCTTACAATGAGCAGTTCTTC	NA	once	TRBJ2-1	TRBV27
CASRDRTSSYNSPLHF	TGTGCCTCCAGGGACAGGACCAGCTCCTATAATTCACCCCTCCACTTT	TRBD1	NA	TRBJ1-6	TRBV2
CASSLVVSSGANVLTF	TGCGCCAGCAGCTTGGTGGTCTCCTCTGGGGCCAACGTCCTGACTTTC	NA	NA	TRBJ2-6	TRBV5-1
CASSLTDLLAGRVNEQFF	TGTGCCAGCAGTCTCACCGACCTACTAGCGGGAAGGGTCAATGAGCAGTTCTTC	TRBD2	few	TRBJ2-1	TRBV27
CASSLGHRDPNTGELFF	TGCGCCAGCAGCTTGGGCCACCGCGACCCGAACACCGGGGAGCTGTTTTTT	NA	few	TRBJ2-2	TRBV5-1
CASSFTSGKGADTQYF	TGTGCCAGCAGTTTCACCAGCGGGAAGGGGGCAGATACGCAGTATTTT	NA	NA	TRBJ2-3	TRBV28
CASRQGPYEQYF	TGTGCCAGCCGCCAGGGTCCCTACGAGCAGTACTTC	NA	NA	TRBJ2-7	TRBV6-5
CASSIRRENNEKLFF	TGTGCCAGTAGTATCCGCAGGGAGAATAATGAAAAACTGTTTTTT	NA	NA	TRBJ1-4	TRBV19
CASRLQGGTGIDTQYF	TGTGCCAGCAGGCTTCAGGGAGGTACTGGGATAGATACGCAGTATTTT	NA	NA	TRBJ2-3	TRBV7-2
CASSWALAGAHNEQFF	TGTGCCAGCAGTTGGGCTCTAGCGGGAGCGCACAATGAGCAGTTCTTC	TRBD2	NA	TRBJ2-1	TRBV27
CASSFRRLGADTQYF	TGTGCCAGCAGCTTCAGACGCTTGGGCGCAGATACGCAGTATTTT	NA	NA	TRBJ2-3	TRBV5-6
CASRQGWLDGYTF	TGTGCCAGCAGACAGGGGTGGTTGGATGGCTACACCTTC	TRBD1	NA	TRBJ1-2	TRBV5-4
CASSLAGGAGNQPQHF	TGTGCCAGCAGCTTGGCCGGGGGGGCTGGCAATCAGCCCCAGCATTTT	NA	NA	TRBJ1-5	TRBV5-6
CASTWGGARGNTEAFF	TGTGCCAGCACCTGGGGCGGGGCGCGGGGGAACACTGAAGCTTTCTTT	NA	NA	TRBJ1-1	TRBV28
CASSSGSANQPQHF	TGTGCCAGCAGTTCAGGCAGTGCCAATCAGCCCCAGCATTTT	NA	NA	TRBJ1-5	TRBV27
CASGGRNNSPLHF	TGTGCCAGCGGGGGACGAAATAATTCACCCCTCCACTTT	NA	few	TRBJ1-6	TRBV7-2
CASSLGLNEQFF	TGTGCCAGCAGCTTAGGACTCAATGAGCAGTTCTTC	NA	NA	TRBJ2-1	TRBV7-9
CSVAPGETQYF	TGCAGCGTCGCCCCGGGAGAGACCCAGTACTTC	NA	NA	TRBJ2-5	TRBV29-1
CARSPGQGFGGGNTIYF	TGTGCCAGAAGCCCGGGACAGGGTTTTGGGGGTGGAAACACCATATATTTT	TRBD1	NA	TRBJ1-3	TRBV5-3